A selection of T cell receptor beta chains follows, all from one sample in a study of neurological immune-mediated disorders. TCRdb redid the calling of the 5' RACE reads with MiXCR, one entry per CDR3 protein. The sample contains under 60,000 distinct CDR3 sequences, about 9.3% of which appear only once. What was sequenced was PBMCs. The receptors stem from a woman in her forties with HTLV-1-associated myelopathy (HAM/TSP). CDR3s include the opening cysteine and the closing phenylalanine or tryptophan. Expanded clones get a size class; other rows say once, few or many, or leave the size out.

few | TRBV4-3 | CASSLGGNTEAFF
many | TRBV19 | CASGAGEKLFF
many | TRBV18 | CASSPLNTEAFF
many | TRBV27 | CASSLGTVPYEQYF
. | TRBV11-2 | CASSPGTPLATQYF
few | TRBV5-1 | CASSRTLGQGANEQYF
many | TRBV20-1 | CSAAPTLNQPQHF
many | TRBV5-1 | CASSLLGQGNSGYTF
many | TRBV11-2 | CASSLSSRGGGWYEQFF
. | TRBV29-1 | CSVGGMGRGNNEQFF
many | TRBV27 | CASSPGGQPGTDTQYF
many | TRBV5-5 | CASSLDGKRSSEAFF
many | TRBV5-1 | CASSSGTYNEQFF
many | TRBV2 | CASSSSPDWTEQYF
many | TRBV20-1 | CSANRGSQPQHF
many | TRBV6-6 | CASSYAYETQYF
many | TRBV4-3 | CASSQDYRTGRYEQYF
many | TRBV29-1 | CSVAPGQFNQPQHF
many | TRBV10-3 | CAISLKDYNEQFF
. | TRBV20-1 | CSAPGLEITEQFF
many | TRBV9 | CASSVTGTGIDEQYF
many | TRBV9 | CASSVGQELSFSGNTIYF
many | TRBV9 | CASSVGGGTGELFF
few | TRBV6-2/TRBV6-3 | CASTEGGRTPQHF
many | TRBV27 | CASSYSSGGAYEQYF
many | TRBV20-1 | CSAWGHSYNEQFF
few | TRBV2 | CASSGNYNEQFF
many | TRBV20-1 | CSADRTGGSYEQYF
. | TRBV28 | CASSWGWTSGDFRDTQNF
many | TRBV12-3/TRBV12-4 | CASSSEEGRGETDTQYF